This is a list of T cell receptor beta chains from one sample in a study of shared clonotypes between healthy human individuals. Method: immunoSEQ multiplex PCR; TCRdb's copy keeps in-frame clones and lacks some. The sample has a few million clones, just over 90% seen once. The specimen sequenced was naive CD4+ T cells sorted from blood. The receptors originated from a man younger than 35 in good health. Both conserved end residues are part of each CDR3. A D gene is named only where the DNA matches it firmly. Clone size is not always given. Where it is, it says once, few, many or a class for expanded clones.

TRBJ2-3 TRBV5-1 . . CASSRRPGSSSTDTQYF TGCGCCAGCAGCCGGCGACCGGGTAGCTCTAGCACAGATACGCAGTATTTT
TRBJ1-1 TRBV18 . once CASSPPSAGMAEAFF TGTGCCAGCTCACCACCGTCGGCAGGGATGGCTGAAGCTTTCTTT
TRBJ2-2 TRBV4-3 . . CASSQGGFYTGELFF TGCGCCAGCAGCCAAGGGGGGTTCTACACCGGGGAGCTGTTTTTT
TRBJ2-3 TRBV5-1 . . CASSLDRFTDTQYF TGCGCCAGCAGCTTGGACAGATTTACAGATACGCAGTATTTT
TRBJ1-1 TRBV7-9 TRBD1 . CASSFSGQGGFAEAFF TGTGCCAGCAGCTTTTCCGGACAGGGGGGATTCGCTGAAGCTTTCTTT
TRBJ2-2 TRBV25-1 TRBD2 . CASSAPGGAGAGELFF TGTGCCAGCAGTGCCCCCGGGGGGGCGGGGGCCGGGGAGCTGTTTTTT
TRBJ2-1 TRBV7-7 . . CASSATGNEQFF TGTGCTAGCAGCGCAACAGGCAATGAGCAGTTCTTC
TRBJ1-1 TRBV5-4 TRBD1 . CASSVGQGIRTEAFF TGTGCCAGCAGCGTGGGACAGGGGATACGAACTGAAGCTTTCTTT
TRBJ2-7 TRBV9 TRBD1 . CASSVGTGQGYEQYF TGTGCCAGCAGCGTCGGGACAGGCCAGGGCTACGAGCAGTACTTC
TRBJ2-5 TRBV11-2 . once CASSLAFLGETQYF TGTGCCAGCAGCTTAGCATTTTTGGGGGAGACCCAGTACTTC
TRBJ1-2 TRBV14 TRBD1 . CASSQVGTANLLYGYTF TGTGCCAGCAGCCAAGTCGGGACAGCTAACCTTCTTTATGGCTACACCTTC
TRBJ2-4 TRBV30 TRBD2 . CAWSVRSGGRGNIQYF TGTGCCTGGAGTGTACGGAGCGGGGGGCGGGGAAACATTCAGTACTTC
TRBJ1-6 TRBV5-4 . . CASSLATGNNSPLHF TGTGCCAGCAGCTTGGCCACCGGAAATAATTCACCCCTCCACTTT